The clone carrying this T cell receptor beta chain came up a few times. TCRdb re-called the 5' RACE reads with MiXCR, one entry per CDR3 protein. The sample yields 550,000 to 650,000 distinct CDR3 sequences, 15% to 20% seen once. This record belongs to a study of T-cell memory formation after mild COVID-19. The germline V gene has CDR1 SEHNR and CDR2 FQNEAQ (reference sequence). The trim removed 1 base at V and 7 bases at J, leaving 5 bases unmatched. CDR3 length: 15 residues. The rearrangement links TRBV7-9 to TRBJ2-1; 9 bases are a match to TRBD1. Source material: PBMCs or a T cell subset sorted from them (not recorded which). This sequence was found in an adult woman who had mild COVID-19 (a few samples of this study predate the infection). Cell type and time point are not known. Written as DNA, the CDR3 is TGTGCCAGCAGCTTAGAGACAGGGGGTTTGAATGAGCAGTTCTTC. Translation gives CASSLETGGLNEQFF.